Listed below are T cell receptor beta chains from one sample, sequenced in a study of metastatic and nonmetastatic thyroid tumors. TCRdb reprocessed the PCR reads via MiXCR. This table has some 20,000 clones, more than 20% appearing once. The material sequenced was blood. These receptors were collected from a male donor with papillary thyroid cancer or a benign thyroid nodule (not recorded which). Some clones in this sample may be carry-over from other donors' samples. The CDR3 runs from the conserved cysteine through the conserved F or W. D genes are given only for firm matches. Expanded clones are given a class, and other clones once, few, many or no size at all.

>TRBJ2-1|few|.|TRBV6-2/TRBV6-3
TGTGCCAGCAGTTACTCGGTCAGGGACAATGAGCAGTTCTTC
CASSYSVRDNEQFF
>TRBJ1-3|few|.|TRBV5-4
TGTGCCAGCAGCTTGGGCGGCTCTGGAAACACCATACATTTT
CASSLGGSGNTIHF
>TRBJ1-1|.|.|TRBV28
TGTGCCTGCAGTTCCCGTACACCTAGCGAAGCTTTCTTT
CACSSRTPSEAFF
>TRBJ1-1|.|TRBD1|TRBV7-6
TGTGCCAGCAGCTCGTACAGGGGGCAGGCTTTCTTT
CASSSYRGQAFF
>TRBJ2-7|many|.|TRBV6-2/TRBV6-3
TGTGCCAGCAAGAGCGCGGGACCCGTCTACGAGCAGTACTTC
CASKSAGPVYEQYF
>TRBJ2-3|.|TRBD2|TRBV15
TGTGCCACCAGCAGAGATACACTAGCGGGAGGTTCGGGAGATACGCAGTATTTT
CATSRDTLAGGSGDTQYF
>TRBJ2-1|many|TRBD2|TRBV6-5
TGTGCCAGCAGTTTCTCTAGCGGGGGGTCCTACAATGAGCAGTTCTTC
CASSFSSGGSYNEQFF
>TRBJ2-2|many|TRBD1|TRBV24-1
TGTGCCACCAGTGACGACAGGGGGCGTATCACCGGGGAGCTGTTTTTT
CATSDDRGRITGELFF
>TRBJ2-1|many|TRBD2|TRBV9
TGTGCCAGCAGCGCCTACCCGGGACTAGCGGAGTATGAGCAGTTCTTC
CASSAYPGLAEYEQFF
>TRBJ2-7|many|.|TRBV5-6
TGTGCCAGCAGCGATGGAAGTAAGTACGAGCAGTACTTC
CASSDGSKYEQYF
>TRBJ2-3|.|TRBD2|TRBV2
TGTGCCAGCGGGGGACTAGCGGGAGTGTATACGCAGTATTTT
CASGGLAGVYTQYF
>TRBJ1-1|many|TRBD1|TRBV19
TGTGCCAGTAGTATGGCACAGGGGGATGGAGCTTTCTTT
CASSMAQGDGAFF
>TRBJ1-6|.|TRBD1|TRBV19
TGTGCCAGTAGTCCCGGGACAGGGGGAGCATCACCCCTCTACTTT
CASSPGTGGASPLYF
>TRBJ2-3|many|.|TRBV24-1
TGTGCCACCAGTGTGGGTCGGGAGCCAGATACGCAGTATTTT
CATSVGREPDTQYF
>TRBJ2-1|many|TRBD2|TRBV20-1
TGCAGTGCTAGAGATCTAGCGGAGCGAAATGAGCAGTTCTTC
CSARDLAERNEQFF
>TRBJ2-1|.|TRBD2|TRBV24-1
TGTGCCACCAGTGACCCGACTAGCGGGGGGTTTGGTGAGCAGTTCTTC
CATSDPTSGGFGEQFF
>TRBJ1-4|.|.|TRBV6-1
TGTGCCAGCAGGCAGGGATATCAGGAAAAACTGTTTTTT
CASRQGYQEKLFF
>TRBJ1-2|many|.|TRBV2
TGTGCCAGCACCGTACAGGGAAATGGCTACACCTTC
CASTVQGNGYTF
>TRBJ2-7|.|TRBD2|TRBV2
TGTGCCAGCAGTGAACGGGGGGGTACACACTACGAGCAGTACTTC
CASSERGGTHYEQYF
>TRBJ2-1|few|.|TRBV6-1
TGTGCCAGCAGTGAAGCAACGGGGTCCTACAATGAGCAGTTCTTC
CASSEATGSYNEQFF
>TRBJ2-3|few|TRBD1|TRBV6-1
TGTGCCAGCAGTGAACCCCCCGGGACAGGGAATCCAGATACGCAGTATTTT
CASSEPPGTGNPDTQYF
>TRBJ2-3|once|TRBD1|TRBV20-1
TGCAGTGCGGGACAGACAGATACGCAGTATTTT
CSAGQTDTQYF
>TRBJ1-6|many|.|TRBV28
TGTGCCAGCAGGCCTCTGGAGTCACCCCTCCACTTT
CASRPLESPLHF
>TRBJ2-7|.|TRBD1|TRBV11-3
TGTGCCAGCAGTTTAGGACAGGGATCCGAGCAATACTTC
CASSLGQGSEQYF
>TRBJ2-7|many|.|TRBV11-1
TGTGCCAGCAGCTTAGTATCTGGCGGAACAGAAGACTACGAGCAGTACTTC
CASSLVSGGTEDYEQYF
>TRBJ2-1|many|.|TRBV24-1
TGTGCCACCAGTGATGACCGGACAGGGCTAGCGGGACAGTACAATGAGCAGTTCTTC
CATSDDRTGLAGQYNEQFF
>TRBJ1-5|.|TRBD1|TRBV30
TGTGCCTGGAGCCAACAGGGGAATCAGCCCCAGCATTTT
CAWSQQGNQPQHF
>TRBJ1-1|few|.|TRBV10-2
TGCGCCAGCAGTGAACAGGGGAACACTGAAGCTTTCTTT
CASSEQGNTEAFF
>TRBJ1-1|many|TRBD1|TRBV6-4
TGTGCCAGCAGTGACGGGGCAGGGGGCACTGAAGCTTTCTTT
CASSDGAGGTEAFF
>TRBJ1-6|many|.|TRBV30
TGTGCCTGGACCGGGACTCCGAATTCACCCCTCCACTTT
CAWTGTPNSPLHF
>TRBJ2-2|many|TRBD1|TRBV6-1
TGTGCCAGCAGTGAAGCGGGACAGCCCCCGGGGGAGCTGTTTTTT
CASSEAGQPPGELFF
>TRBJ2-7|many|TRBD2|TRBV6-1
TGTGCCAGCAGCTATAGCGGGAGGGCCGAATACGAGCAGTACTTC
CASSYSGRAEYEQYF
>TRBJ2-7|.|TRBD1|TRBV6-5
TGTGCCAGCAGTTTGTGGGGACAGCTGTACGACAAGTACTTC
CASSLWGQLYDKYF
>TRBJ1-1|.|.|TRBV20-1
TGCAGTGCTAGAACCCAGGATAACACTGAAGCTTTCTTT
CSARTQDNTEAFF
>TRBJ2-7|many|.|TRBV27
TGTGCCAGCAGTCTCGTTGGTTCCCGCGGCGAGCAGTACTTC
CASSLVGSRGEQYF
>TRBJ2-3|many|.|TRBV19
TGTGCCACTACTTCCACAGATACGCAGTATTTT
CATTSTDTQYF
>TRBJ2-3|many|.|TRBV6-1
TGTGCCAGCAGTGAAGTTAGCACAGATACGCAGTATTTT
CASSEVSTDTQYF
>TRBJ1-1|many|.|TRBV3-1
TGTGCCAGCAGCCAAACGGATGCTGAAGCTTTCTTT
CASSQTDAEAFF
>TRBJ2-3|.|TRBD1|TRBV5-1
TGCGCCAGCAGTCGGGACAGAGGCACAGATACGCAGTATTTT
CASSRDRGTDTQYF
>TRBJ2-3|many|.|TRBV12-3/TRBV12-4
TGTGCCAGCAGCACTGATCGTTTGACGCAGTATTTT
CASSTDRLTQYF
>TRBJ2-1|few|.|TRBV6-4
TGTGCCAGCATCCAGGGGTATAATAGCAATGAGCAGTTCTTC
CASIQGYNSNEQFF
>TRBJ2-1|many|.|TRBV9
TGTGCCAGCAGCGTAATCAGGGTTAATTTAATGCGCAATGAGCAGTTCTTC
CASSVIRVNLMRNEQFF